Each of the 18 T cell receptor beta chains below was sequenced from the same sample in a study of long-term antiretroviral therapy in people with HIV. Survey level was the resolution at which the v3.0 immunoSEQ assay ran. Generated by immunoSEQ multiplex PCR, the TCRdb table keeps only in-frame clones and is missing some. This sample has approximately 20,000 clones, with roughly 79% found just once. Sequences were derived from unsorted PBMCs, sampled 2.2 years after starting antiretroviral therapy. The receptors stem from a man in his fifties or sixties with HIV.

The CDR3 region is CASSQGGTQETQYF. For the CDR3, the DNA is TGTGCCAGCAGCCAAGGGGGTACACAAGAGACCCAGTACTTC. This chain joins TRBV4-2 and TRBJ2-5; D unresolved. CDR1 is LGHNA, CDR2 YNFKEQ, per germline. This CDR3 is 14 amino acids long. Between the trimmed V and J ends, which lost 1 base and 2 bases, there was a span of 8 bases.

The chain joins TRBV4-3 to TRBJ1-2; 7 bases agree with TRBD1. Trimming at V came to 0 bases and at J to 2 bases, leaving 3 bases not matched to a gene. Germline-derived CDR1 and CDR2 are LGHNA and YSLEER. This CDR3 is 15 amino acids long. The CDR3 DNA reads as TGCGCCAGCAGCCAAGATGGAGGGGGCAACTATGGCTACACCTTC. Translating it yields CASSQDGGGNYGYTF.

This clone occurred once. V gene TRBV7-9 combines with J gene TRBJ1-6; the match to TRBD1 covers 9 bases. The CDR3 consists of 14 residues. The germline CDR1 and CDR2 sequences are SEHNR and FQNEAQ (reference sequence). J was trimmed by 10 bases and V by 5 bases; bases with no gene match: 6. DNA for the CDR3: TGTGCCAGCAGCGAACAGGGGGCTCGATCACCCCTCCACTTT. This codes for CASSEQGARSPLHF.

This chain uses TRBV28 with TRBJ2-7; 7 bases align to TRBD1. The V gene end was trimmed by 5 bases and the J gene end by 0 bases; junction bases not matched to a gene: 4. The CDR3 spans 14 residues. The germline CDR1 and CDR2 sequences are MDHEN and SYDVKM. The CDR3 is CASSRRGTSYEQYF. In DNA form, the CDR3 reads TGTGCCAGCAGTCGCAGGGGGACCTCCTACGAGCAGTACTTC.

The rearrangement joins TRBV29-1 to TRBJ1-1; TRBD1 is a possible D gene (5 bases). Germline CDR1 reads SQVTM; CDR2 reads ANQGSEA. With 4 bases removed from V and 1 base from J, the gap between germline ends came to 13 bases. There are 14 residues in the CDR3. CDR3 residues: CSVVPRQGNTEAFF. DNA for the CDR3: TGCAGCGTTGTTCCACGGCAGGGGAACACTGAAGCTTTCTTT.

This chain joins TRBV5-1 and TRBJ1-3; D remains ambiguous. Germline V gives CDR1 SGHRS, CDR2 YFSETQ. The germline V and J ends were trimmed by 0 bases and 0 bases, with 7 bases remaining between them. The CDR3 extends over 15 amino acids. The DNA of the CDR3 is TGCGCCAGCAGCTTGGACTGGAGCTCTGGAAACACCATATATTTT. Translation gives CASSLDWSSGNTIYF.

The chain is built from TRBV19 and TRBJ2-5; D perhaps matches TRBD2 (5 bases). The germline V and J ends were trimmed by 5 bases and 7 bases, with 14 bases remaining between them. CDR3 length: 13 amino acids. Germline-derived CDR1 and CDR2 are LNHDA and SQIVND (reference sequence). CDR3 coding DNA: TGTGCCAGTAGTGTCTCCGGGGAGCCGACCCAGTACTTC. Amino acid sequence: CASSVSGEPTQYF.

J is TRBJ2-3 and V is TRBV5-1; 9 nucleotides match TRBD2. The CDR3 loop spans 15 amino acids. Germline CDR1 is SGHRS and CDR2 is YFSETQ. J lost 3 bases, V lost 3 bases, and 5 bases had no gene match. The CDR3 DNA reads as TGCGCCAGCAGCTCTAGCGGGGCCGAAACAGATACGCAGTATTTT. Amino acids: CASSSSGAETDTQYF.

This chain uses TRBV7-2 with TRBJ1-1; tentatively, D is TRBD1 (5 bases). CDR3 length: 15 residues. CDR1 and CDR2 from the germline V gene are SGHTA and FQGNSA. The germline V and J ends were trimmed by 5 bases and 4 bases, with 17 bases remaining between them. The CDR3 DNA follows: TGTGCCAGCAGCCCCGGGTCGGGGGACCCCACTGAAGCTTTCTTT. Protein product: CASSPGSGDPTEAFF.

The V and J genes are TRBV7-2 and TRBJ2-3; the D gene is possibly TRBD1 (6 bases). Per the germline V gene, CDR1 is SGHTA and CDR2 is FQGNSA. This CDR3 region has 17 residues. Trimming removed 4 bases at V and 2 bases at J, with 19 bases between. CDR3 loop: CASSSEDSAYITDTQYF. The CDR3, as DNA: TGTGCCAGCAGCTCCGAGGACAGTGCCTATATCACAGATACGCAGTATTTT. The full variable domain, in which reference TRBV7-2 and TRBJ2-3 provide the parts outside the CDR3, is GAGVSQSPSNKVTEKGKDVELRCDPISGHTALYWYRQSLGQGLEFLIYFQGNSAPDKSGLPSDRFSAERTGGSVSTLTIQRTQQEDSAVYLCASSSEDSAYITDTQYFGPGTRLTVL.

The V gene is TRBV30, the J gene TRBJ1-2, with a possible D match to TRBD1 (5 bases). Germline-derived CDR1 and CDR2 are GTSNPN and SVGIG (reference sequence). The germline V and J ends were trimmed by 3 bases and 4 bases, with 15 bases remaining between them. This CDR3 contains 14 residues. The CDR3: CAWSPSGRSYGYTF. In nucleotides, the CDR3 is TGTGCCTGGAGCCCCTCGGGGCGGTCCTATGGCTACACCTTC.

The J gene is TRBJ2-7, the V gene TRBV6-5, with D unresolved. This CDR3 is built from 11 residues. The V end lost 4 bases, the J end lost 4 bases, and 5 bases lay between the germline ends. Germline values: CDR1 MNHEY, CDR2 SVGAGI. The CDR3 loop is CASSLHYEQYF. The CDR3 bases are TGTGCCAGCAGTTTACATTACGAGCAGTACTTC.

The gene calls are TRBV7-2 and TRBJ2-7; TRBD2 matches 15 bases. The CDR3 has 15 amino acids. The V gene's germline CDR1 is SGHTA and CDR2 FQGNSA. Trimming at V came to 5 bases and at J to 6 bases, leaving 5 bases not matched to a gene. CDR3 nucleotides: TGTGCCAGCAGCATAGGACTAGCGGGAGGGAGCGAGCAGTACTTC. Translating gives CASSIGLAGGSEQYF.

This chain connects TRBV7-2 to TRBJ2-7, with 7 bases aligning to TRBD1. CDR1 and CDR2 from the germline V gene are SGHTA and FQGNSA. This CDR3 is 13 amino acids long. V was clipped by 4 bases and J by 3 bases; unmatched bases: 3. CDR3 in amino acids: CASSWGQNYEQYF. In nucleotides, the CDR3 is TGTGCCAGCAGCTGGGGACAGAACTACGAGCAGTACTTC.

The chain uses TRBV18 and TRBJ1-2, with 11 bases that match TRBD1. This CDR3 spans 16 amino acids. Germline V CDR1 and CDR2: KGHSH, LQKENI. After removal of 0 bases from V and 6 bases from J, the junction contained 6 bases not matched to a gene. The CDR3 nucleotides are TGTGCCAGCTCACCACCCAAGAGGACAGGGGGCGATGGCTACACCTTC. Its protein is CASSPPKRTGGDGYTF.

The chain employs TRBV19 and TRBJ1-5; D gene unclear. The CDR3 runs to 13 residues. V lost 3 bases and J lost 6, with 9 bases in between. Germline V lookup: CDR1 LNHDA, CDR2 SQIVND (reference sequence). This CDR3 is CASSMSRAQPQHF. CDR3 nucleotides: TGTGCCAGTAGTATGTCTCGAGCTCAGCCCCAGCATTTT.

A few counts support this clone. CDR3 loop: CASSEVTGYSGNTIYF. The CDR3 nucleotides are TGTGCCAGCAGTGAGGTTACAGGGTACTCTGGAAACACCATATATTTT. The chain carries TRBV28 and TRBJ1-3; possibly TRBD1 for D (6 bases). Trimming shortened V by 5 bases and J by 0 bases, and 14 bases separated the two germline ends. This CDR3 has 16 residues. Germline CDR1 and CDR2: MDHEN and SYDVKM.

CDR3 bases: TGCGCCAGCAGCTTGAAGACAGGGCGTGAAAAACTGTTTTTT. Translation: CASSLKTGREKLFF. This chain uses TRBV5-1 with TRBJ1-4; 7 bases map to TRBD1. Germline V CDR1 and CDR2: SGHRS, YFSETQ. Germline trimming cut 1 base from V and 7 bases from J; bases unmatched to any gene: 4. The CDR3 totals 14 residues. Filled out from reference TRBV5-1 and TRBJ1-4, the complete variable domain reads KAGVTQTPRYLIKTRGQQVTLSCSPISGHRSVSWYQQTPGQGLQFLFEYFSETQRNKGNFPGRFSGRQFSNSRSEMNVSTLELGDSALYLCASSLKTGREKLFFGSGTQLSVL.